The entry below describes one TCR beta chain. Measured with immunoSEQ multiplex PCR; TCRdb has only the in-frame clones, and not every one. Of 280,000 or so clones listed, about nine tenths were seen once; the top ten hold roughly an eighth. This sample is drawn from a study of blood T cell repertoires in COVID-19. Sequencing input: peripheral blood. The receptor's source is an older woman with acute or convalescent COVID-19.

The chain's CDR3 is CASSWRYQETQYF. The DNA for the CDR3 is TGTGCCAGCAGCTGGAGGTACCAAGAGACCCAGTACTTC. The J gene is TRBJ2-5, the V gene TRBV5-6; D possibly corresponds to TRBD2 (5 bases). V shed 3 bases and J shed 0 bases, with 6 bases lying between them. CDR1 SGHDT and CDR2 YYEEEE come from the germline V gene. This CDR3 is 13 amino acids long.